This T cell receptor beta chain was identified in a study of breast tumors, draining lymph nodes, adjacent tissues. Study observations and caveats: Compared with lymph nodes, tumors were less diverse; compared with nontumor tissue, more.

TCRdb re-derived calls from the multiplex PCR reads in MiXCR, one entry per CDR3 protein. The sample yields 150,000 to 200,000 distinct CDR3 sequences, around 33% seen once. This clonotype was found many times. Its antigen is unidentified. Axillary draining lymph nodes of breast cancer patients supplied the node samples. The CDR3 has 13 residues. Trimming left V 4 bases short and J 0 bases short, with 6 bases between. CDR1 and CDR2 from the germline V gene are MGHDK and SYGVNS. The receptor was derived from a female donor with breast cancer. Some clones in this sample may be carry-over from other donors' samples. The V gene is TRBV25-1, the J gene TRBJ1-2; D call uncertain. The material sequenced was axillary lymph node tissue. CDR3 residues: CASSGWANYGYTF. The CDR3 coding sequence is TGTGCCAGCAGTGGTTGGGCTAACTATGGCTACACCTTC.